A single T cell receptor (beta chain) is shown here with its context. Trimming took off 11 bases at V and 1 base at J, with 8 bases between the two ends. Germline V gene lookup returns CDR1 MNHEY and CDR2 SVGAGI. This CDR3 has 11 amino acids. The record originates from a study of cytotoxic CD8 clonotypes in ibrutinib-treated CLL. In the study overall: The sample average was approximately 280,000 productive templates and 85,000 to 100,000 productive rearrangements.

Method: immunoSEQ multiplex PCR; TCRdb's copy keeps in-frame clones and lacks some. The sample shows 100,000 to 150,000 clones, roughly 85% of them seen only once. Cryopreserved PBMCs were the source of around 2 micrograms of genomic DNA, which went to TCR beta libraries. The source of this sequence is a human donor with chronic lymphocytic leukemia. J is TRBJ1-2 and V is TRBV6-5; no reliable D call. The sequenced sample was PBMCs, obtained after 24 months of ibrutinib treatment. CDR3 sequence reads: CAVGDNYGYTF. The CDR3 DNA sequence: TGTGCCGTCGGCGATAACTATGGCTACACCTTC.